The rows below give T cell receptor beta chains drawn from one sample of a study of siplizumab effects on memory and regulatory T cells. Sequencing used immunoSEQ multiplex PCR; TCRdb keeps in-frame clones, though not all of them. The table includes about 50,000 clones, 93% detected once. Sequencing input: CD8+ T cells sorted from blood. The source is a human donor in good health. Both conserved end residues are part of each CDR3. A D gene is named only where the DNA matches it firmly. Clone size is not always given. Where it is, it says once, few, many or a class for expanded clones.

TRBV7-6	13	-	-	TRBJ2-2	TGTGCCAGCAGCCCAAGCGGAAACGGGGAGCTGTTTTTT	CASSPSGNGELFF
TRBV5-8	17	-	TRBD2	TRBJ2-1	TGTGCCAGCAGCTTGCGGGGTTTCCCTAGCGGGAATAATGAGCAGTTCTTC	CASSLRGFPSGNNEQFF
TRBV28	18	-	-	TRBJ1-5	TGTGCCAGCAGTTTAGATTGGGTTGGGAGGGACTTAGGGAAGCCCCAGCATTTT	CASSLDWVGRDLGKPQHF
TRBV27	14	-	-	TRBJ1-5	TGTGCCAGCAGGCTGGGGGGAGGCAATCAGCCCCAGCATTTT	CASRLGGGNQPQHF
TRBV27	15	-	TRBD1	TRBJ2-7	TGTGCCAGCAGCCAGGGACAGGAACTTTTCTACGAGCAGTACTTC	CASSQGQELFYEQYF
TRBV6-5	13	-	-	TRBJ2-2	TGTGCCAGCAGTTACTCGAACACCGGGGAGCTGTTTTTT	CASSYSNTGELFF
TRBV11-2	15	-	-	TRBJ1-3	TGTGCCAGCAGCGCGGGACGGAGCTCTGGAAACACCATATATTTT	CASSAGRSSGNTIYF
TRBV28	14	-	TRBD1	TRBJ1-5	TGTGCCACCCGGACAGGGTTGAACAATCAGCCCCAGCATTTT	CATRTGLNNQPQHF
TRBV5-4	13	-	-	TRBJ2-3	TGTGCCAGCAGCGTCGTCGGGGGAGACACGCAGTATTTT	CASSVVGGDTQYF
TRBV19	16	-	-	TRBJ1-5	TGTGCCAGTAGTATCGGTGTCCAAGTTCGAGGTCAGCCCCAGCATTTT	CASSIGVQVRGQPQHF
TRBV5-1	15	-	TRBD2	TRBJ2-1	TGCGCCAGCAGCTCTCTCGGGAGGGCCCCCGATGAGCAGTTCTTC	CASSSLGRAPDEQFF
TRBV10-3	13	-	TRBD2	TRBJ2-5	TGTGCCATAGGGACGCGGGAGGGAGAGACCCAGTACTTC	CAIGTREGETQYF
TRBV19	14	-	TRBD1	TRBJ2-2	TGTGCCACTGACAGGGGGAAGAACACCGGGGAGCTGTTTTTT	CATDRGKNTGELFF
TRBV7-8	12	-	TRBD1	TRBJ2-5	TGTGCCAGCAGCGGGACAGCCGCGGTTAGGTACTTC	CASSGTAAVRYF
TRBV27	12	-	-	TRBJ2-1	TGTGCCAGCAGTTTCGAAGGCAATGAGCAGTTCTTC	CASSFEGNEQFF
TRBV7-9	12	once	-	TRBJ2-7	TGTGCCAGCAGCTTAAGACCCTACGAGCAGTACTTC	CASSLRPYEQYF